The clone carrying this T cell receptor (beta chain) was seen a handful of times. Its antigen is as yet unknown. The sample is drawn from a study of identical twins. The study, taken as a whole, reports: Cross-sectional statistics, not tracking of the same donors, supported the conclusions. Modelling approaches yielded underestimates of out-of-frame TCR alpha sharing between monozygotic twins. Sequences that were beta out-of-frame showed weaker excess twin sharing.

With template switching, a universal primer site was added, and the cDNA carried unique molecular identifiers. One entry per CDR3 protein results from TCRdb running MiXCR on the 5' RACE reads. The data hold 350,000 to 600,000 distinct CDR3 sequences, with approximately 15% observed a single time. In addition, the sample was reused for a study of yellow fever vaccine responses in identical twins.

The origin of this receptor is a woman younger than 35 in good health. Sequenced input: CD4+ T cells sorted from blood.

The CDR3 region is CASSQEASGNTGELFF. CDR3 coding DNA: TGCGCCAGCAGCCAAGAGGCTAGCGGGAACACCGGGGAGCTGTTTTTT. The rearrangement links TRBV4-3 to TRBJ2-2; 7 bases fit TRBD2. The V gene end was trimmed by 0 bases and the J gene end by 1 base; junction bases not matched to a gene: 2. This CDR3 region has 16 residues. CDR1 and CDR2 from the germline V gene are LGHNA and YSLEER.